This T cell receptor beta chain was obtained from a study of shared clonotypes between healthy human individuals. Study context: Used for every donor were three CD4 naive, three CD4 memory, two CD8 naive and one CD8 memory plate. Study-level results: As a rule, naive subsets had a larger estimated richness than memory subsets.

Germline lookup yields CDR1 SGHRS and CDR2 YFSETQ. The CDR3 spans 13 residues. Trimming stripped 4 bases from V and 4 bases from J, with 11 bases between. Every subset's genomic DNA went evenly onto several immunoSEQ plates. Here immunoSEQ multiplex PCR was the method, and the copy in TCRdb shows in-frame clones only, minus some. In the table there are over a million clones, about 80% of which are singletons. In the case of this clone: What it binds is not known. Other DNA sequences in this specimen translate into the identical CDR3.

All participating donors were Caucasian adults from Nashville, Tennessee. This TCR was sampled from a young man in good health. Some clones in this sample may be carry-over from other donors' samples. Material for sequencing was memory CD4+ T cells from PBMCs. Subset meaning: CD45RA-negative fraction. The chain recombines TRBV5-1 with TRBJ1-1; D is possibly TRBD1 (5 bases). In DNA, the CDR3 is TGCGCCAGCAGCATCGGGGGTGGCACTGAAGCTTTCTTT. The encoded protein is CASSIGGGTEAFF.